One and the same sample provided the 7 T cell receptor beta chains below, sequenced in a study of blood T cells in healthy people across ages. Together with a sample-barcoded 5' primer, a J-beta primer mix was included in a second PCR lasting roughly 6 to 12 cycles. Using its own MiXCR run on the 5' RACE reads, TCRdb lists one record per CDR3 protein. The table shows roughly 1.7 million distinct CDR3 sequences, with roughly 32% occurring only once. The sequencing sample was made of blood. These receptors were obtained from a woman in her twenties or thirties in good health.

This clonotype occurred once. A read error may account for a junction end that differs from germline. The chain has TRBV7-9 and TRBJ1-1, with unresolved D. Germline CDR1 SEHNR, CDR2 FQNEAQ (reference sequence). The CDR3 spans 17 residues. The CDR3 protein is CVSSLVEVWGYFSEAFF. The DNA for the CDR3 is TGTGTCAGCAGCTTAGTGGAAGTGTGGGGTTACTTTTCTGAAGCTTTCTTT.

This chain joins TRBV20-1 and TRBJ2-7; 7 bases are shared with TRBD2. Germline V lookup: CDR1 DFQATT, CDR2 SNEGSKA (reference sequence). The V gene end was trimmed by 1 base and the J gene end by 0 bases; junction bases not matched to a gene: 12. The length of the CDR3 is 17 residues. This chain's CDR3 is CSARGRAGLVRSYEQYF. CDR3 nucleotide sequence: TGCAGTGCTAGAGGCCGCGCCGGACTAGTTCGCTCCTACGAGCAGTACTTC.

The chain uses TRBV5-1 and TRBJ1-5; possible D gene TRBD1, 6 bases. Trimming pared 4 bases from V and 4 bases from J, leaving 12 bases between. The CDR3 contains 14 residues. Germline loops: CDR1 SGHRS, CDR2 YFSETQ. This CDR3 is CASSPGHTNQPQHF. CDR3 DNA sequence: TGCGCCAGCAGCCCGGGACACACGAATCAGCCCCAGCATTTT.

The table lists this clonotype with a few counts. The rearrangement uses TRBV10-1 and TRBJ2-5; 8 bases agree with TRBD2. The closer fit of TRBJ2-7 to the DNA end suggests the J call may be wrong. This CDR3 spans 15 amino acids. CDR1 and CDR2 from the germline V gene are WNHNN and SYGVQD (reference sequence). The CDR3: CASSERTSGLTEQYF. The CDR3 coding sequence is TGCGCCAGCAGTGAGCGCACTAGCGGCCTTACCGAGCAGTACTTC.

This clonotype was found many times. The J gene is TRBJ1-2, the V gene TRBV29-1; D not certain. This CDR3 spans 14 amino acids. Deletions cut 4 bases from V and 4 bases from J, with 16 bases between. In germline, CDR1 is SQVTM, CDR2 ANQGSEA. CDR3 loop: CSVVAEGGPYGYTF. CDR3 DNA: TGCAGCGTTGTGGCGGAGGGCGGGCCCTATGGCTACACCTTC.

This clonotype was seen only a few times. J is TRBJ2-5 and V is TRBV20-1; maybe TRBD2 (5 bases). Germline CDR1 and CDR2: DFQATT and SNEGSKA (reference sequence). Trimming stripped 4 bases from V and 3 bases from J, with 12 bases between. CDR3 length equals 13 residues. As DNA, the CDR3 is TGCAGTGCTACAGACACGGAGGAAGAGACCCAGTACTTC. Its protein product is CSATDTEEETQYF.

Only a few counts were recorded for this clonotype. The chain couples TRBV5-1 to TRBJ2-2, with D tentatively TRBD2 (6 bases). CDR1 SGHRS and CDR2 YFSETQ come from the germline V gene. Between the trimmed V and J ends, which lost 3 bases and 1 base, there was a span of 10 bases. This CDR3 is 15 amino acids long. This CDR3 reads CASSWDSLNTGELFF. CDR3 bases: TGCGCCAGCAGCTGGGACTCCTTGAACACCGGGGAGCTGTTTTTT.